Listed below are T cell receptor beta chains from one sample, sequenced in a study of HIV-infected patients and healthy controls. Using its own MiXCR run on the 5' RACE reads, TCRdb lists one record per CDR3 protein. The repertoire holds approximately 2,000 distinct CDR3 sequences, about 14% seen once, with 15% to 20% in the top ten. The sample consisted of blood, taken during antiretroviral therapy. The receptors stem from an adult with HIV infection. Each CDR3 is given with its conserved first and last residue. Fields, in order: D gene, V gene, clone size, J gene, CDR3 DNA, CDR3 protein. D genes are given only for firm matches. The listing skips clone size in some rows; elsewhere it reads once, few, many or a size class.

TRBD1	TRBV29-1	medium-sized	TRBJ1-1	TGCAGCGTCACGGACAGGGAGAGTACGGCTTTCTTT	CSVTDRESTAFF
-	TRBV10-2	medium-sized	TRBJ2-3	TGCGCCAGCAGTGAAGGCTCCATGGATACGCAGTATTTT	CASSEGSMDTQYF
-	TRBV6-1	-	TRBJ2-7	TGTGCCAGCAGTGCCCTAATGGATGGGCCCTACGAGCAGTACTTC	CASSALMDGPYEQYF
TRBD1	TRBV6-5	large	TRBJ2-7	TGTGCCAGCAGTCCACGGGACAGCCAATCCTACGAGCAGTACTTC	CASSPRDSQSYEQYF
TRBD1	TRBV14	medium-sized	TRBJ1-2	TGTGCCAGCAGCCAACAGGGGGCGCGGGTCTATGGCTACACCTTC	CASSQQGARVYGYTF
TRBD1	TRBV29-1	-	TRBJ2-5	TGCAGCGTGGCGACAGGGGGACAAGAGACCCAGTACTTC	CSVATGGQETQYF
TRBD2	TRBV3-1	medium-sized	TRBJ2-1	TGTGCCAGCAGTTCTGGACTAGCGGGAGGGAATGAGCAGTTCTTC	CASSSGLAGGNEQFF
TRBD2	TRBV7-9	medium-sized	TRBJ2-7	TGTGCCAGCACCTTAGCGGGAGTGCCCTACGAGCAGTACTTC	CASTLAGVPYEQYF
-	TRBV5-1	large	TRBJ1-1	TGCGCCAGCAGGGAAGAATCTTACACTGAAGCTTTCTTT	CASREESYTEAFF
-	TRBV27	-	TRBJ2-2	TGTCCCAGCAATGGACGCTCCTGGGAGCTGTTTTTT	CPSNGRSWELFF
-	TRBV7-3	large	TRBJ2-7	TGTGCCAGCAGCAACGGGGATTTCTACGAGCAGTACTTC	CASSNGDFYEQYF
TRBD1	TRBV2	medium-sized	TRBJ1-5	TGTGCCAGCAGTGAACGAGGGGGCGGTCAGCCCCAGCATTTT	CASSERGGGQPQHF
-	TRBV6-1	medium-sized	TRBJ1-1	TGTGCCAGCAGCCCCCTGGAGGGGGGGACTGAAGCTTTCTTT	CASSPLEGGTEAFF
-	TRBV30	medium-sized	TRBJ2-7	TGTGCCTGGAGTGGGGCGATGGGGGTGGTCGACGAGCAGTACTTC	CAWSGAMGVVDEQYF
TRBD2	TRBV12-3/TRBV12-4	medium-sized	TRBJ2-5	TGTGCCAGCAGTTTGAGCGGGGGAGAGACCCAGTACTTC	CASSLSGGETQYF
TRBD2	TRBV7-3	-	TRBJ2-4	TGTGCAAGCAGCTTAGGACTAGCGGGAGCCGACGACATTCAGTACTTC	CASSLGLAGADDIQYF
-	TRBV5-1	-	TRBJ2-3	TGCGCCAGCAGCTTGGCAGGGCGCGCCCACAGAGATACGCAGTATTTT	CASSLAGRAHRDTQYF
-	TRBV2	medium-sized	TRBJ1-2	TGTGCCAGCAGTTCTGGCTACACCTTC	CASSSGYTF
-	TRBV12-3/TRBV12-4	medium-sized	TRBJ1-4	TGTGCCAGCAGTTTGGCCCCACTACGGGAAAAACTGTTTTTT	CASSLAPLREKLFF
-	TRBV20-1	medium-sized	TRBJ1-5	TGCAGTGCTAGTAACCGTGGCGATCAGCCCCAGCATTTT	CSASNRGDQPQHF
-	TRBV15	medium-sized	TRBJ2-6	TGTGCCACCAGCAGAGTGGGTACTGGGGCCAACGTCCTGACTTTC	CATSRVGTGANVLTF
-	TRBV29-1	-	TRBJ1-1	TGCAGCGTCTGTACAGCCATGATCACTGAAGCTTTCTTT	CSVCTAMITEAFF
-	TRBV7-2	medium-sized	TRBJ2-3	TGTGCCAGCAGCACCGGGTCTCCCGGAGATACGCAGTATTTT	CASSTGSPGDTQYF
-	TRBV18	large	TRBJ1-4	TGTGCCAGCTCAGCCGAGGGACCCGGATTTGGTGAAAAACTGTTTTTT	CASSAEGPGFGEKLFF
-	TRBV11-2	medium-sized	TRBJ1-1	TGTGCCAGCAGCCTTCCGGGGACTGAAGCTTTCTTT	CASSLPGTEAFF
-	TRBV5-1	medium-sized	TRBJ1-6	TGCGCCAGCAGCTTAAACCCTGATAATTCACCCCTCCACTTT	CASSLNPDNSPLHF
-	TRBV5-1	medium-sized	TRBJ2-5	TGCGCCAGCAGCTTGTACCCAGGGGCCCAAGAGACCCAGTACTTC	CASSLYPGAQETQYF
-	TRBV7-2	large	TRBJ1-2	TGTGCCAGCAGCCTCAACAGGGCGAACTATGGCTACACCTTC	CASSLNRANYGYTF
TRBD1	TRBV4-3	medium-sized	TRBJ1-2	TGCGCCAGCAGCCAGGAAATACAGGGGGCTTATGGCTACACCTTC	CASSQEIQGAYGYTF
-	TRBV4-2	-	TRBJ2-7	TGTGCCAGCAGCCAAGAAGGGATCCACGAGCAGTACTTC	CASSQEGIHEQYF
-	TRBV5-1	medium-sized	TRBJ2-3	TGCGCCAGCAGCGGCAACACAGATACGCAGTATTTT	CASSGNTDTQYF
-	TRBV13	medium-sized	TRBJ1-1	TGTGCCAGCAGCTCCTACCGGGACATCCCCACTGAAGCTTTCTTT	CASSSYRDIPTEAFF
TRBD2	TRBV7-2	medium-sized	TRBJ2-1	TGTGCCAGCAGCCCCGGGACTAGTACCTACAATGAGCAGTTCTTC	CASSPGTSTYNEQFF
-	TRBV12-3/TRBV12-4	medium-sized	TRBJ2-1	TGTGCCAGCAGGACATCGGGGAATGAGCAGTTCTTC	CASRTSGNEQFF
-	TRBV6-5	medium-sized	TRBJ1-4	TGTGCCAGCAGGGGGGGGGCAGATTTTAATGAAAAACTGTTTTTT	CASRGGADFNEKLFF
-	TRBV27	medium-sized	TRBJ2-1	TGTGCCAGCAGATCCTGGGACTCCAGTGGTGAGCAGTTCTTC	CASRSWDSSGEQFF
-	TRBV18	many	TRBJ2-3	TGTGCCAGCTCACCCTCCGGGACCACAGGGTGGGCAGATACGCAGTATTTT	CASSPSGTTGWADTQYF
TRBD2	TRBV20-1	medium-sized	TRBJ2-5	TGCAGTGCTAGAGTCCTCGCTAGCGGGTCCGTGACCCAGTACTTC	CSARVLASGSVTQYF
-	TRBV20-1	medium-sized	TRBJ2-1	TGCAGTGCTTCCCCTATCTTACTCTACAATGAGCAGTTCTTC	CSASPILLYNEQFF
-	TRBV24-1	medium-sized	TRBJ1-1	TGTGCCACCAGTGAGAACAGGGACACTGAAGCTTTCTTT	CATSENRDTEAFF
-	TRBV11-2	medium-sized	TRBJ2-1	TGTGCCAGCAGCTTAGGCGGACTCAACAATGAGCAGTTCTTC	CASSLGGLNNEQFF
-	TRBV21-1	medium-sized	TRBJ2-7	TGTGCCAGCAGCCACACAGGAGAACCCTACGAGCAGTACTTC	CASSHTGEPYEQYF